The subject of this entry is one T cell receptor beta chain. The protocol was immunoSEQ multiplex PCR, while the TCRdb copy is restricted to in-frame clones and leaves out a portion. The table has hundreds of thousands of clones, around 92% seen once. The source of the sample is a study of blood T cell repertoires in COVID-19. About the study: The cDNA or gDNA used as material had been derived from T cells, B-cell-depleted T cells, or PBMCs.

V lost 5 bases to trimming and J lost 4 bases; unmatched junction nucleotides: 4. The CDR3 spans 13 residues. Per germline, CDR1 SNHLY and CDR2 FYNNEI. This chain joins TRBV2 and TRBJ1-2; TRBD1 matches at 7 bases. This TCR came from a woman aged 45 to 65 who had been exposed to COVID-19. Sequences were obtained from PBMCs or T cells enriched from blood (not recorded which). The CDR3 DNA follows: TGTGCCAGCAGTCCGACAGGGAGCTATGGCTACACCTTC. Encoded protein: CASSPTGSYGYTF.